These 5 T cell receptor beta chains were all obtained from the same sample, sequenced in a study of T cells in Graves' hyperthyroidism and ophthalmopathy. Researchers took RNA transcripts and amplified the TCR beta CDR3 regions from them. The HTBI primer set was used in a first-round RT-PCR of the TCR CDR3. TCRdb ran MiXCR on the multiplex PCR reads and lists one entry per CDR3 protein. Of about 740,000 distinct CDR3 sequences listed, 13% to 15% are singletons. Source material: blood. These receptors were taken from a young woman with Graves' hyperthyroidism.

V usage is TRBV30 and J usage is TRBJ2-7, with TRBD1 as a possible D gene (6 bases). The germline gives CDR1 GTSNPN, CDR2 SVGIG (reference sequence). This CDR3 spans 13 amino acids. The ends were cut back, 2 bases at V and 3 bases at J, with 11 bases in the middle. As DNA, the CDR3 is TGTGCCTGGAGTCAGGGGAGCTACTACGAGCAGTACTTC. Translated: CAWSQGSYYEQYF. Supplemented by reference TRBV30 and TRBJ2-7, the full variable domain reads SQTIHQWPATLVQPVGSPLSLECTVEGTSNPNLYWYRQAAGRGLQLLFYSVGIGQISSEVPQNLSASRPQDRQFILSSKKLLLSDSGFYLCAWSQGSYYEQYFGPGTRLTVT.

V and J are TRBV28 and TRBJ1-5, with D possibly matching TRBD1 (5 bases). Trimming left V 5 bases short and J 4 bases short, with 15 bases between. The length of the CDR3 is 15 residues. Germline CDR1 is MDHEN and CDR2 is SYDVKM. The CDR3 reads CASSQIGHKNQPQHF. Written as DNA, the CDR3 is TGTGCCAGCAGTCAGATAGGACATAAAAATCAGCCCCAGCATTTT.

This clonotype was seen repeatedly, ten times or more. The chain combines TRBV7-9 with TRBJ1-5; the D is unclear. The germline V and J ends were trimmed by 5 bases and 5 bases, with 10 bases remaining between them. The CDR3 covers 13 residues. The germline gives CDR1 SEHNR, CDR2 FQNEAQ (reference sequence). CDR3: CASSQEVHQPQHF. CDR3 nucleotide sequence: TGTGCCAGCAGCCAGGAGGTTCATCAGCCCCAGCATTTT.

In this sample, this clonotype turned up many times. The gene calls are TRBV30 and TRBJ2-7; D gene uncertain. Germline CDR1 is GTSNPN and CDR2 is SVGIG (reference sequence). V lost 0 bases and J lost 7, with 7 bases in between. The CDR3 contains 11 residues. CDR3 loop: CAWSVRWEQYF. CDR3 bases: TGTGCCTGGAGTGTACGGTGGGAGCAGTACTTC.

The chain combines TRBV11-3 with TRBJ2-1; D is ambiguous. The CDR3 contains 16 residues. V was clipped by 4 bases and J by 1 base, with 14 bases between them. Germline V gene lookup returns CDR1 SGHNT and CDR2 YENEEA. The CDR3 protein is CASSSYWVKSYNEQFF. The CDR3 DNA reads TGTGCCAGCAGCTCTTACTGGGTAAAGTCCTACAATGAGCAGTTCTTC.